This TCR beta chain was captured by sequencing in a study of T cell responses to AZD1222 COVID-19 vaccine (dated by TCRdb to about 2021). In the study overall: TCR sequencing covered some 250 trial participants: 200 to 210 given two doses of AZD1222 and about 26 given two doses of MenACWY control vaccine. Trial participants were enrolled by age into 18-55, 56-69 and 70-plus year subgroups, with approximately 150, 28 and 58 TCR-sequenced participants respectively. Overall study outcomes, separate from this receptor: Spike-specific TCR breadth and depth rose significantly after two AZD1222 doses compared with day 0 and with MenACWY recipients. Reportedly, almost half of the unique spike-specific TCRs recognized epitopes lying outside the regions that are mutated in the B.1.351 and B.1.1.7 variants. No day 14 peak-response samples were available, so repertoires were characterized only after the peak T cell response. Vaccine-associated CD4 TCRs spanned the whole spike protein, with dominant responses in regions 160-218 and 743-854. Participants were mostly white British, with more females than males. The authors suggested clonal diversity may have been underestimated. The 56-69-year group was small, and its depth increase did not reach significance, likely because of low power. Only a handful of AZD1222 recipients were SARS-CoV-2 seropositive at baseline, limiting conclusions about previously exposed vaccinees.

Concerning this clone: What antigen it recognizes has not been identified. Within one base of it there is no much larger clone, and no base qualities were kept.

The germline V gene sets CDR1 to LGHNA and CDR2 to YSLEER. There are 15 amino acids in the CDR3, from cysteine to phenylalanine inclusive. Here the CDR3 DNA is all that survives: 45 bases in frame from base 1. V is reduced by 1 base and J by 3 bases, leaving a spacing of 10 bases between them. The CDR3 regions of human TCRbeta chains were analyzed by immunosequencing. In the source study's methods: TCRs in the repertoires were matched against a reference library of SARS-CoV-2-specific TCRs that had been generated with the MIRA antigen-specificity platform. Breadth was defined as the fraction of unique TCRs that were SARS-CoV-2-associated. Depth was defined as the fraction of total T cells that were SARS-CoV-2-associated. Using the MIRA data, each spike-specific TCR was assigned both to the spike region to which the TCR was reactive and to a CD4 or CD8 class. Log10-transformed breadth and depth values were compared by one-way ANOVA with Sidak's multiple comparisons tests. TCRdb mirrors the immuneACCESS table, restricted to in-frame sequences. Some clones are absent from its copies; in checked studies, under half trace to an unresolved V gene, and the reason for the others is unknown. V, J and clone size derive from that table, while D and trimming were established from the DNA sequence. This sample comprises approximately 120,000 clones, roughly 88% of them detected only once. The ten top clones hold around 13% of the sample.

The sample's time point label, decoded: baseline before first vaccination. The treatment or condition label here, explained by the study, means: meningococcal conjugate vaccine given as trial control. Samples from vaccinated people were obtained from the UK trials COV001 and COV002, which included a single-blind randomized controlled phase 2/3 trial of AZD1222 (ChAdOx1 nCoV-19) in healthy adults. Trial participant PBMC samples were collected at day 0 and day 28 after the second dose for TCRbeta chain sequencing. The sequence came from an adult in good health. Sequenced here: peripheral blood, sampled on day 0 of MenACWY control vaccination. This sequence uses TRBV4-3 and TRBJ2-1; the D gene remains uncertain. The DNA is as follows: TGCGCCAGCAGCCAAGCCCGGTCTGACTACAATGAGCAGTTCTTC. It is translated as CASSQARSDYNEQFF.